The entry that follows covers one T cell receptor (beta chain) sequence. The run depth of the assay was deep. In the authors' methods: Filtering was not the same, since immunoSEQ gave junction-only sequences without quality scores. Assay used: immunoSEQ multiplex PCR; TCRdb lists only in-frame clones, some missing. From that table come the V and J calls and clone size; the DNA was used to work out D and trimming. The sample shows about 460,000 clones, 60% to 80% of them seen only once. The sample belongs to a study of shared clonotypes between healthy human individuals. The CDR3 runs 11 residues. Trimming shortened V by 4 bases and J by 10 bases, and 11 bases separated the two germline ends. Per germline, CDR1 SGDLS and CDR2 YYNGEE.

The chain has TRBV9 and TRBJ1-2; D remains ambiguous. This clonotype originated in a middle-aged woman in good health. Some clones in this sample may be carry-over from other donors' samples. Material for sequencing was PBMCs. CDR3: CASSRSGDYTF. For the CDR3, the DNA is TGTGCCAGCAGCAGGTCCGGCGACTACACCTTC.